This TCR beta chain was sequenced during a study of OX40 agonist ivuxolimab in advanced cancers. Whole-study findings and limits: Partly responding patients at 0.1-3.0 mg/kg showed some of the smallest clonal expansion.

A note on this clone: Antigen: not known.

Trimming took 3 bases from V and 4 from J; bases not matched to a gene: 2. Germline loops: CDR1 KGHSH, CDR2 LQKENI. This CDR3 has 13 residues. This table comes from immunoSEQ multiplex PCR, and its TCRdb copy is limited to in-frame clones, with some not included. The table records around 89,000 clones, roughly 91% of them present only once. This rearrangement joins TRBV18 to TRBJ1-2; 7 nucleotides align to TRBD1. This receptor was obtained from an adult with an advanced solid tumor such as melanoma, head and neck, liver or kidney cancer. The specimen was CD4+ or CD8+ T cells sorted from blood, collected in a trial of the OX40 agonist ivuxolimab. The CDR3 loop reads CASSPGQTYGYTF. CDR3 DNA: TGTGCCAGCTCACCGGGACAGACCTATGGCTACACCTTC.